Below, 32 T cell receptor beta chains from the same sample are listed, as sequenced in a study of human T cells and chemical hapten exposure. Time point: patch test 1, 2 weeks after DPC sensitization. The treatment is: therapeutic diphenylcyclopropenone sensitization with weekly scalp DPC. A single record per CDR3 protein comes from TCRdb applying MiXCR to the RACE reads. The sample records approximately 80,000 distinct CDR3 sequences, over 8.5% being singletons. The sample in question was whole blood, obtained in connection with sensitization to the hapten diphenylcyclopropenone (DPC). The receptor source for this set is a woman between 50 and 59 years old with alopecia areata. Some clones in this sample may be carry-over from other donors' samples.

The V gene is TRBV20-1, the J gene TRBJ2-7, with D tentatively TRBD2 (7 bases). The CDR3 covers 14 residues. CDR1 and CDR2 (germline): DFQATT, SNEGSKA (reference sequence). The V gene lost 2 bases and the J gene lost 5 bases, with 16 bases spanning the gap. The CDR3 protein is CSARRGGGKNEQYF. DNA of the CDR3: TGCAGTGCTAGAAGGGGAGGGGGTAAAAACGAGCAGTACTTC.

This sequence joins TRBV27 and TRBJ1-2, with unresolved D. CDR3 length: 10 amino acids. The V gene's germline CDR1 is MNHEY and CDR2 SMNVEV (reference sequence). V lost 11 bases to trimming and J lost 2 bases, with 6 bases between them. The CDR3: CAGRNYGYTF. CDR3 nucleotides: TGTGCCGGGCGGAACTATGGCTACACCTTC.

Ten or more counts support this clonotype. This chain uses TRBV9 with TRBJ1-1, with TRBD1 identical over 7 bases. The CDR3 loop spans 15 amino acids. V lost 0 bases to trimming and J lost 1 base; unmatched junction nucleotides: 3. CDR1 and CDR2 (germline): SGDLS, YYNGEE. CDR3 DNA: TGTGCCAGCAGCGTAGGGGGACAGACGAACACTGAAGCTTTCTTT. It is translated as CASSVGGQTNTEAFF.

This clonotype was detected a few times. CDR3 residues: CASTTPGQGNYEQYF. In nucleotides, the CDR3 is TGTGCCAGCACCACCCCGGGACAGGGCAACTACGAGCAGTACTTC. The rearrangement links TRBV2 to TRBJ2-7; 9 bases fit TRBD1. This CDR3 has 15 residues. The junction had 10 bases not matched to a gene; V was cut back by 7 bases and J by 3 bases. The germline gives CDR1 SNHLY, CDR2 FYNNEI.

This clonotype was seen many times. V and J are TRBV6-2 or TRBV6-3 and TRBJ2-6; 8 positions agree with TRBD2. This CDR3 has 17 residues. Germline trimming cut 2 bases from V and 0 bases from J; bases unmatched to any gene: 3. Germline-derived CDR1 and CDR2 are MNHEY and SVGEGT. The CDR3 DNA sequence: TGTGCCAGCAGTTACGTTAGCGGGGTCTCTGGGGCCAACGTCCTGACTTTC. Protein product: CASSYVSGVSGANVLTF.

By share, this clonotype counts as medium-sized. The V call is TRBV28, the J call TRBJ2-7; TRBD1 might be the D (6 bases). The V gene's germline CDR1 is MDHEN and CDR2 SYDVKM. V was clipped by 3 bases and J by 2 bases, with 14 bases between them. The CDR3 loop spans 15 amino acids. The CDR3 spells CASSFARGAAYEQYF. The DNA for the CDR3 is TGTGCCAGCAGTTTCGCCAGGGGAGCGGCCTACGAGCAGTACTTC.

This clonotype was counted at least ten times. V usage is TRBV11-1 and J usage is TRBJ1-1, with TRBD1 as a possible D gene (5 bases). The CDR3 has 14 amino acids. Per germline, CDR1 SGHAT and CDR2 FQDESV (reference sequence). The V gene lost 1 base and the J gene lost 4 bases, with 10 bases spanning the gap. The chain's CDR3 is CASSLEPRGTEAFF. CDR3 nucleotide sequence: TGTGCCAGCAGCTTAGAGCCTAGGGGCACTGAAGCTTTCTTT.

This clonotype was detected only a few times. V is TRBV11-2 and J is TRBJ2-2; 7 bases line up with TRBD2. The CDR3 consists of 14 residues. Germline V gives CDR1 SGHAT, CDR2 FQNNGV. Germline trimming cut 5 bases from V and 8 bases from J; bases unmatched to any gene: 8. Here the CDR3 reads CASSQGLVTGELFF. The CDR3, as DNA: TGTGCCAGCAGCCAAGGACTAGTGACAGGGGAGCTGTTTTTT.

In its sample, this clonotype was seen many times. This chain links TRBV2 with TRBJ2-2; TRBD2 aligns across 11 bases. Losses at the gene ends were 6 bases for V and 5 bases for J; bases not matched to a gene: 8. CDR3 length equals 16 residues. Germline V gene sequence: CDR1 SNHLY, CDR2 FYNNEI. CDR3 protein: CASSDSGRALTGELFF. The CDR3 DNA reads as TGTGCCAGCAGCGATAGCGGGAGGGCCTTAACCGGGGAGCTGTTTTTT.

The V and J genes are TRBV29-1 and TRBJ2-5, with D possibly being TRBD1 (6 bases). With 7 bases removed from V and 5 bases from J, the gap between germline ends came to 17 bases. Germline CDR1 reads SQVTM; CDR2 reads ANQGSEA. The CDR3 loop spans 13 amino acids. The CDR3 nucleotides read TGCAGCGGACAAGGACAGCTTGGGGAGACCCAGTACTTC. As protein: CSGQGQLGETQYF.

This clonotype was seen a handful of times. V and J are TRBV4-2 and TRBJ2-1; 8 bases align to TRBD2. CDR3 length: 16 residues. Losses at the gene ends were 0 bases for V and 7 bases for J; bases not matched to a gene: 8. CDR1 is LGHNA and CDR2 is YNFKEQ in the germline V gene. The CDR3 nucleotides read TGTGCCAGCAGCCAAGAAATGGGACTAGTTTGGAATGAGCAGTTCTTC. This translates into CASSQEMGLVWNEQFF.

This clonotype was counted ten times or more. A read error may account for a junction end that differs from germline. The gene calls are TRBV7-7 and TRBJ1-1, with 7 bases aligning to TRBD1. CDR3 length: 13 residues. In germline, CDR1 is SSHAT, CDR2 FNYEAQ (reference sequence). CDR3 bases: TGTGCTAGCACTCCCTACAGGGGCCTCGAAGCTTTCTTT. Translated: CASTPYRGLEAFF.

This chain uses TRBV6-5 with TRBJ1-5, with D perhaps matching TRBD1 (6 bases). This CDR3 has 14 residues. V lost 5 bases and J 13 bases, leaving 21 bases between the germline ends. The germline gives CDR1 MNHEY, CDR2 SVGAGI. The CDR3 DNA sequence: TGTGCCAGCAGTCCTACCAGGGTAACAGGGATTCAGCATTTT. Translated, it gives CASSPTRVTGIQHF.

This rearrangement joins TRBV15 to TRBJ2-5; tentative D call: TRBD1 (5 bases). This CDR3 region has 13 residues. Germline V lookup: CDR1 LNHNV, CDR2 YYDKDF (reference sequence). Trimming pared 5 bases from V and 2 bases from J, leaving 9 bases between. CDR3: CATSGDRQETQYF. The DNA for the CDR3 is TGTGCCACCAGCGGCGACAGACAAGAGACCCAGTACTTC. The variable domain in full, with the rest retrieved from reference TRBV15 and TRBJ2-5, is DAMVIQNPRYQVTQFGKPVTLSCSQTLNHNVMYWYQQKSSQAPKLLFHYYDKDFNNEADTPDNFQSRRPNTSFCFLDIRSPGLGDTAMYLCATSGDRQETQYFGPGTRLLVL.

This clonotype was recorded many times. The rearrangement links TRBV2 to TRBJ1-6; no firm D call. V dropped 2 bases and J dropped 7 bases, with 6 bases sitting between them. This CDR3 contains 13 residues. Germline lookup yields CDR1 SNHLY and CDR2 FYNNEI. The DNA of the CDR3 is TGTGCCAGCAGTGAATGGGAAAATTCACCCCTCCACTTT. Amino acid sequence: CASSEWENSPLHF. Full variable domain (missing parts from reference TRBV2 and TRBJ1-6): EPEVTQTPSHQVTQMGQEVILRCVPISNHLYFYWYRQILGQKVEFLVSFYNNEISEKSEIFDDQFSVERPDGSNFTLKIRSTKLEDSAMYFCASSEWENSPLHFGNGTRLTVT.

The V call is TRBV6-2 or TRBV6-3, the J call TRBJ1-1, with TRBD1 matching 12 bases. Looked up from germline, CDR1 is MNHEY and CDR2 is SVGEGT. The CDR3 totals 17 residues. V lost 4 bases and J lost 4; bases outside the gene matches: 10. The CDR3 loop reads CASSFRDRGRWTTEAFF. CDR3 bases: TGTGCCAGCAGTTTCCGGGACAGGGGGCGATGGACCACTGAAGCTTTCTTT.

The CDR3 spells CASSITSGTYNEQFF. CDR3 in DNA: TGTGCCAGTAGTATTACTAGCGGGACTTACAATGAGCAGTTCTTC. The chain has TRBV19 and TRBJ2-1; the match to TRBD2 covers 10 bases. Germline CDR1 and CDR2: LNHDA and SQIVND (reference sequence). Unmatched junction bases numbered 3, after V lost 3 bases and J lost 4 bases. The CDR3 loop spans 15 amino acids.

The chain carries TRBV7-8 and TRBJ2-6; TRBD1 agrees at 9 bases. V trimming: 4 bases; J trimming: 0 bases; junction bases outside the gene matches: 10. The CDR3 is 19 amino acids. The V gene's germline CDR1 is SGHVS and CDR2 FQNEAQ. CDR3 region: CASSSRPGQGSSGANVLTF. CDR3 sequence (DNA): TGTGCCAGCAGCTCACGACCGGGACAGGGATCCTCTGGGGCCAACGTCCTGACTTTC.

This clonotype has at least ten counts. The rearrangement joins TRBV20-1 to TRBJ1-1, with D possibly matching TRBD1 (5 bases). CDR3 length: 12 residues. V shed 5 bases and J shed 5 bases, with 12 bases lying between them. Germline V CDR1 and CDR2: DFQATT, SNEGSKA (reference sequence). The CDR3 is CSAPGTGTEAFF. CDR3 DNA sequence: TGCAGTGCTCCGGGGACGGGGACTGAAGCTTTCTTT.

The chain employs TRBV27 and TRBJ1-1; D is unresolved. The CDR3 is 16 amino acids. With 0 bases removed from V and 4 bases from J, the gap between germline ends came to 15 bases. Per germline, CDR1 MNHEY and CDR2 SMNVEV (reference sequence). Written as DNA, the CDR3 is TGTGCCAGCAGTTTATCAGGTTCACACTACGGCACTGAAGCTTTCTTT. Residues: CASSLSGSHYGTEAFF.

This clonotype was seen only a few times. V gene TRBV30 combines with J gene TRBJ1-3; no clear D. Deletions cut 3 bases from V and 4 bases from J, with 10 bases between. The CDR3 totals 13 residues. Germline V CDR1 and CDR2: GTSNPN, SVGIG (reference sequence). The CDR3: CAWSLNSGNTIYF. CDR3 DNA sequence: TGTGCCTGGAGCTTAAACAGCGGAAACACCATATATTTT.

The chain employs TRBV11-2 and TRBJ1-3; D not certain. CDR3 length equals 16 residues. The V gene lost 2 bases and the J gene lost 1 base, with 12 bases spanning the gap. The germline CDR1 and CDR2 sequences are SGHAT and FQNNGV. The CDR3 region has the DNA TGTGCCAGCAGCTTACAGGACGGACGATCTGGAAACACCATATATTTT. Encoded protein: CASSLQDGRSGNTIYF.

This clonotype showed up many times. This sequence joins TRBV18 and TRBJ1-2; 7 bases fit TRBD1. The CDR3 totals 17 residues. The germline V gene encodes CDR1 KGHSH and CDR2 LQKENI. Germline trimming cut 3 bases from V and 3 bases from J; bases unmatched to any gene: 13. DNA of the CDR3: TGTGCCAGCTCACCGAGGGAGCAGGGGGTCGGAGACTATGGCTACACCTTC. Translation gives CASSPREQGVGDYGYTF.

This clonotype came up many times. The chain recombines TRBV29-1 with TRBJ2-2, with D maybe TRBD1 (5 bases). With 7 bases removed from V and 5 bases from J, the gap between germline ends came to 8 bases. The CDR3 consists of 11 residues. Germline V gene data show CDR1 as SQVTM and CDR2 as ANQGSEA. CDR3 sequence: CSAYRTGELFF. The CDR3 DNA follows: TGCAGCGCCTACAGGACCGGGGAGCTGTTTTTT.

This clonotype was seen ten or more times. V is TRBV28 and J is TRBJ2-7; weak D call: TRBD1 (6 bases). This CDR3 contains 13 residues. CDR1 MDHEN and CDR2 SYDVKM come from the germline V gene. Trimming removed 2 bases from V and 2 bases from J, with 7 bases in between. The DNA of the CDR3 is TGTGCCAGCAGTTTAAGACAGGCCTACGAGCAGTACTTC. Encoded protein: CASSLRQAYEQYF. Full variable domain (remainder filled in from reference TRBV28 and TRBJ2-7): DVKVTQSSRYLVKRTGEKVFLECVQDMDHENMFWYRQDPGLGLRLIYFSYDVKMKEKGDIPEGYSVSREKKERFSLILESASTNQTSMYLCASSLRQAYEQYFGPGTRLTVT.

At least ten counts were recorded for this clonotype. The chain joins TRBV10-3 to TRBJ1-2, with unresolved D. Trimming stripped 7 bases from V and 6 bases from J, with 18 bases between. The V gene's germline CDR1 is ENHRY and CDR2 SYGVKD. This CDR3 has 14 amino acids. The CDR3 DNA reads TGTGCCATCAAAGTGCAGAGTCGGGTAAATGGCTACACCTTC. Translated, it gives CAIKVQSRVNGYTF.

This clonotype has a handful of counts. The V gene is TRBV5-8, the J gene TRBJ2-1; 7 bases fit TRBD1. The V gene end was trimmed by 4 bases and the J gene end by 3 bases; junction bases not matched to a gene: 7. Germline values: CDR1 SGHTS, CDR2 YDEGEE. The CDR3 totals 15 residues. In DNA form, the CDR3 reads TGTGCCAGCAGCCAAACGGGACAGCGCTACAATGAGCAGTTCTTC. Protein sequence: CASSQTGQRYNEQFF.

This clonotype has a count of ten or more. The V call is TRBV11-2, the J call TRBJ2-4; maybe TRBD2 (7 bases). The germline V and J ends were trimmed by 0 bases and 4 bases, with 22 bases remaining between them. This CDR3 has 19 residues. Germline CDR1 is SGHAT and CDR2 is FQNNGV. DNA for the CDR3: TGTGCCAGCAGCTTAGATCTTCAGGGGCGGGGGAGTTATAAAAACATTCAGTACTTC. Translation gives CASSLDLQGRGSYKNIQYF.

This clonotype has a handful of counts. V and J are TRBV28 and TRBJ2-7; D is possibly TRBD1 (6 bases). Trimming left V 1 base short and J 4 bases short, with 20 bases between. Looked up from germline, CDR1 is MDHEN and CDR2 is SYDVKM. This CDR3 is 17 amino acids long. DNA for the CDR3: TGTGCCAGCAGTTTATTAGGTCCGGGACATAACACATACGAGCAGTACTTC. It is translated as CASSLLGPGHNTYEQYF. Filled out from reference TRBV28 and TRBJ2-7, the complete variable domain reads DVKVTQSSRYLVKRTGEKVFLECVQDMDHENMFWYRQDPGLGLRLIYFSYDVKMKEKGDIPEGYSVSREKKERFSLILESASTNQTSMYLCASSLLGPGHNTYEQYFGPGTRLTVT.

This sequence joins TRBV4-3 and TRBJ2-7; TRBD2 agrees at 10 bases. The CDR3 runs 15 residues. V was pared by 1 base and J by 2 bases, with 2 bases of the junction left unmatched. Germline CDR1 is LGHNA and CDR2 is YSLEER. The CDR3 region is CASSQGSGGTYEQYF. The DNA of the CDR3 is TGCGCCAGCAGCCAAGGTAGCGGGGGGACCTACGAGCAGTACTTC.

The chain joins TRBV20-1 to TRBJ1-1, with 9 bases lining up with TRBD1. Germline-derived CDR1 and CDR2 are DFQATT and SNEGSKA (reference sequence). The CDR3 is made up of 13 amino acids. The V segment lost 1 base and the J segment 4 bases; nucleotides outside the gene matches: 1. The CDR3: CSARGQGGTEAFF. CDR3 DNA sequence: TGCAGTGCTAGAGGACAGGGGGGCACTGAAGCTTTCTTT.

This clonotype came up many times. This rearrangement joins TRBV18 to TRBJ2-1, with D possibly TRBD1 on 6 matching bases. The CDR3 has 15 residues. Trimming took off 3 bases at V and 5 bases at J, with 14 bases between the two ends. Germline V gene sequence: CDR1 KGHSH, CDR2 LQKENI. The CDR3 nucleotides read TGTGCCAGCTCACCGCGGAACAGGGTGAACAATGAGCAGTTCTTC. Amino acids: CASSPRNRVNNEQFF.